These 2 T cell receptor beta chains share one sample of origin, sequenced in a study of T cells in localized non-small cell lung cancer. Profiling relied on immunoSEQ multiplex PCR, and the TCRdb table lists in-frame clones only, not all of them. The repertoire holds 650 to 1,000 clones, approximately 25% seen once, with less than 25% in the top ten. The sample in question was lung tumor tissue, obtained before any cancer treatment. All receptors derive from a female donor over 55 with stage I squamous cell lung carcinoma.

The chain uses TRBV30 and TRBJ2-3; 8 nucleotides agree with TRBD2. This CDR3 has 14 residues. The J segment lost 0 bases and the V segment lost 4 bases, leaving 3 bases of the junction unmatched. CDR1 and CDR2 (germline): GTSNPN, SVGIG (reference sequence). The CDR3 here is CAWMSGGSTDTQYF. CDR3 nucleotide sequence: TGTGCCTGGATGAGCGGGGGCAGCACAGATACGCAGTATTTT. Complete variable domain (other parts from reference TRBV30 and TRBJ2-3): SQTIHQWPATLVQPVGSPLSLECTVEGTSNPNLYWYRQAAGRGLQLLFYSVGIGQISSEVPQNLSASRPQDRQFILSSKKLLLSDSGFYLCAWMSGGSTDTQYFGPGTRLTVL.

J is TRBJ2-3 and V is TRBV11-3; either TRBD1 or TRBD2 may supply D (6 bases each). Looked up from germline, CDR1 is SGHNT and CDR2 is YENEEA. The V end lost 5 bases, the J end lost 5 bases, and 23 bases lay between the germline ends. The CDR3 is 17 amino acids. The DNA of the CDR3 is TGTGCCAGCAGCACTTACGGCCGGGGGCAGGAAGTAGATACGCAGTATTTT. Translation gives CASSTYGRGQEVDTQYF.